The rows below give T cell receptor beta chains drawn from one sample of a study of CD8+ T cells in alopecia areata. Profiled with immunoSEQ multiplex PCR; TCRdb holds only in-frame clones, not every one. The sample has around 180,000 clones; around 64% are singletons. This material consisted of CD4+ T cells sorted from blood, taken around week 50, from a patient treated with tofacitinib. These receptors were obtained from a human donor with alopecia areata. Both conserved end residues are part of each CDR3. Fields, in order: V gene, D gene, clone size, J gene, CDR3 DNA, CDR3 protein. The D gene is left open where the match is weak. Not every row has a clone size; where given, it reads once, few, many or a size class.

>TRBV7-2|-|-|TRBJ2-3
TGTGCCAGCGCAACCGCGGGGGCGGGGGCAGATACGCAGTATTTT
CASATAGAGADTQYF
>TRBV7-3|-|many|TRBJ1-6
TGTGCCAGCAGCTTACAGTATAATTCACCCCTCCACTTT
CASSLQYNSPLHF
>TRBV10-3|-|-|TRBJ1-1
TGTGCCATCAGTGAGTCGGAGCGGACTGAAGCTTTCTTT
CAISESERTEAFF
>TRBV30|-|-|TRBJ1-2
TGTGCCTGGGCGGCGAAAACTATTACTTACTATGGCTACACCTTC
CAWAAKTITYYGYTF
>TRBV2|-|few|TRBJ1-6
TGTGCCAGCAACCCGGGGCCAAATTCACCCCTCCACTTT
CASNPGPNSPLHF
>TRBV5-1|-|few|TRBJ2-1
TGCGCCAGTTCCTCAGGGCTAAACTACAATGAGCAGTTCTTC
CASSSGLNYNEQFF
>TRBV30|-|-|TRBJ2-7
TGTGCCTGGAGTGATCGGGTAACTTACGAGCAGTACTTC
CAWSDRVTYEQYF
>TRBV7-8|-|-|TRBJ1-1
TGTGCCAGCAGCTTAGAAGGACTTAAAGCTTTCTTT
CASSLEGLKAFF
>TRBV4-3|TRBD1|-|TRBJ2-7
TGCGCCAGCAGCCAAGAGATCAGTCACAGGGGTCGGTACGAGCAGTACTTC
CASSQEISHRGRYEQYF
>TRBV4-3|-|once|TRBJ2-4
TGCGCCAGCAGCCAAGACGGCCGACTAGCCAAAAACATTCAGTACTTC
CASSQDGRLAKNIQYF
>TRBV15|-|-|TRBJ1-4
TGTGCCACCAGCAGAGAAGTCGAAGAAAAACTGTTTTTT
CATSREVEEKLFF
>TRBV2|-|-|TRBJ2-3
TGTGCCAGCAGTGTCGCGGGGGCCACAGATACGCAGTATTTT
CASSVAGATDTQYF
>TRBV4-1|TRBD2|-|TRBJ2-7
TGCGCCAGCAGCCAAGAAGTAGGACTAGCCTACGAGCAGTACTTC
CASSQEVGLAYEQYF
>TRBV2|-|few|TRBJ2-6
TGTGCCACCAACCTAGGGGCCAACGTCCTGACTTTC
CATNLGANVLTF
>TRBV28|-|-|TRBJ2-7
TGTGCCAGCACCGCCAGTTCCTACGAGCAGTACTTC
CASTASSYEQYF
>TRBV7-2|TRBD2|-|TRBJ2-1
TGTGCCAGCAGCCCGGGACTAGCGGGGGGGCCCAGTGAGCAGTTCTTC
CASSPGLAGGPSEQFF
>TRBV15|TRBD1|-|TRBJ2-4
TGTGCCACCACCCGAACCCACGGGACAGACGACATTCAGTACTTC
CATTRTHGTDDIQYF
>TRBV4-3|-|-|TRBJ1-4
TGCGCCAGCAGCCAAGATAGGGGCAATGAAAAACTGTTTTTT
CASSQDRGNEKLFF
>TRBV12-5|-|-|TRBJ2-3
TGTGCTAGTGGTTTGAGTCGCCTAACAGATACGCAGTATTTT
CASGLSRLTDTQYF
>TRBV4-3|-|-|TRBJ2-7
TGCGCCAGCAGCCAGGGATACTCCTACGAGCAGTACTTC
CASSQGYSYEQYF
>TRBV4-3|-|-|TRBJ2-5
TGCGCCAGCAGCCAGAGGGGCGGGCTTGGAGAGACCCAGTACTTC
CASSQRGGLGETQYF
>TRBV7-3|-|few|TRBJ2-2
TGTGCCAGCAGCGAACAAGGGTCCGGGGAGCTGTTTTTT
CASSEQGSGELFF
>TRBV29-1|-|-|TRBJ1-6
TGCAGCGTTGATCTTGGCCAAGGGGTTTCACCCCTCCACTTT
CSVDLGQGVSPLHF
>TRBV29-1|-|few|TRBJ2-1
TGCAGCTTCAGGCGGGATTACAATGAGCAGTTCTTC
CSFRRDYNEQFF
>TRBV7-2|-|-|TRBJ2-7
TGTGCCAGCAGCTTAGACCGGGCAGGGTCCTACGAGCAGTACTTC
CASSLDRAGSYEQYF
>TRBV18|-|-|TRBJ2-7
TGTGCCAGCTCACCAGGACAGACCTACGAGCAGTACTTC
CASSPGQTYEQYF
>TRBV5-1|TRBD2|few|TRBJ2-3
TGCGCCAGCAGCTTGGTACGAGGGAGCGGGGGCCGCACAGATACGCAGTATTTT
CASSLVRGSGGRTDTQYF
>TRBV2|-|-|TRBJ2-2
TGTGCCAGCAGTGTAGTCCTAGGGGCCGGGGAGCTGTTTTTT
CASSVVLGAGELFF
>TRBV7-2|TRBD1|-|TRBJ2-7
TGTGCCAGCGGGACAGGGGGCTACGAGCAGTACTTC
CASGTGGYEQYF
>TRBV10-3|TRBD2|-|TRBJ2-3
TGTGCCATCAGCTTGACTAGCGGGGGAGCTAGCACAGATACGCAGTATTTT
CAISLTSGGASTDTQYF
>TRBV5-6|-|-|TRBJ1-5
TGTGCCAGCAGCTCTTGGAGCTACCTTAGCAATCAGCCCCAGCATTTT
CASSSWSYLSNQPQHF
>TRBV18|-|-|TRBJ1-1
TGTGCCAGCTCACCACTGTCCGAGAACACTGAAGCTTTCTTT
CASSPLSENTEAFF
>TRBV30|TRBD1|-|TRBJ1-2
TGTGCCTGGAGCCTAGGACAGGAGGTTTATGGCTACACCTTC
CAWSLGQEVYGYTF
>TRBV29-1|TRBD1|-|TRBJ1-4
TGCAGCGTACAGGGGGGCAATGAAAAACTGTTTTTT
CSVQGGNEKLFF
>TRBV5-1|-|-|TRBJ2-7
TGCGCCAGCAGCTACGGACAGACCGACTCCTACGAGCAGTACTTC
CASSYGQTDSYEQYF
>TRBV9|-|-|TRBJ2-7
TGTGCCAGCAGCCCTAGACAGGGAGGCTACGAGCAGTACTTC
CASSPRQGGYEQYF
>TRBV10-3|-|-|TRBJ1-1
TGTGCCAGCACCCGGCAACGGACCTCGAGCACTGAAGCTTTCTTT
CASTRQRTSSTEAFF
>TRBV2|TRBD2|-|TRBJ2-1
TGTGCCAGCAGTGGAGCGGGGCTAAACAATGAGCAGTTCTTC
CASSGAGLNNEQFF
>TRBV29-1|-|-|TRBJ2-7
TGCAGCGTTGCTGGATCCTACGAGCAGTACTTC
CSVAGSYEQYF
>TRBV30|-|-|TRBJ1-5
TGTGCCTGGAGTGACAGGTACGATCAGCCCCAGCATTTT
CAWSDRYDQPQHF
>TRBV9|-|-|TRBJ2-3
TGTGCCAGCAGTTCTCCATCCGGGTTGTCTAGCACAGATACGCAGTATTTT
CASSSPSGLSSTDTQYF
>TRBV25-1|TRBD1|-|TRBJ2-7
TGTGCCAGCAGTCCCACAGGGGGGAGCGGATACGAGCAGTACTTC
CASSPTGGSGYEQYF
>TRBV9|-|-|TRBJ1-2
TGTGCCAGCAGCGTAGTTAGACAGGTTGGCTATGGCTACACCTTC
CASSVVRQVGYGYTF
>TRBV29-1|-|-|TRBJ1-4
TGCAGCGTTGAGACAGAAAATGAAAAACTGTTTTTT
CSVETENEKLFF
>TRBV7-6|-|-|TRBJ2-2
TGTGCCAGCAGCTTAGGGGGCCGGGGCAACACCGGGGAGCTGTTTTTT
CASSLGGRGNTGELFF
>TRBV10-3|TRBD1|few|TRBJ2-7
TGTGCCATCAGTGAGTCGCAGGGGGCGGTGAACTACGAGCAGTACTTC
CAISESQGAVNYEQYF